The clone carrying this TCR beta chain was detected ten times or more. The sample originates from a study of metastatic and nonmetastatic thyroid tumors. Study as a whole: It was across blood and tumor or nodule tissue from malignant and benign thyroid patients that repertoires were compared.

Germline V gene lookup returns CDR1 LGHDT and CDR2 YNNKEL (reference sequence). This CDR3 is 12 amino acids long. The V and J ends lost 4 bases and 5 bases respectively, with 9 bases between them. TCRdb redid the clone calls on the PCR reads using MiXCR. The table has about 40,000 clones, about 19% seen once; the top ten hold approximately 14%. Patients had received no treatment of any kind before thyroid surgery. The sequenced material came from tumor tissue. The clonotype was recovered from a female donor with papillary thyroid cancer or a benign thyroid nodule (not recorded which). Some clones in this sample may be carry-over from other donors' samples. V and J are TRBV3-1 and TRBJ2-7; D gene ambiguous. Written as DNA, the CDR3 is TGTGCCAGCAGCCCAGATCGGGACGAGCAGTACTTC. Translated, it gives CASSPDRDEQYF.